The text below deals with one T cell receptor beta chain. The antigen remains undetermined. Being one base from a much bigger clone, this may be a read error. Starting material for RNA and DNA co-extraction consisted of 20-30 mg of unsorted bulk tissue. Every patient had chronic HBV infection and was treatment-naive. The CDR3 is 13 amino acids. CDR1 GTSNPN and CDR2 SVGIG come from the germline V gene (reference sequence). This record comes from a study of tumor-infiltrating lymphocytes in primary liver carcinoma. General observations from the study: Blood fell significantly below tumors in its top-250-clone fraction (p = 0.039). Only about 7-24% of top clones appeared in all five tumor regions. Tumor-adjacent and tumor-blood pairs showed less overlap than tumor region pairs.

The investigators made TCR beta cDNA from around 540 ng total RNA, using a constant-region primer. Nested multiplex PCR, run for three rounds with slightly modified ARM-PCR, yielded TCR beta libraries. A C-beta reverse primer and TRBV1-TRBV30 forward primers served in each of the first two PCR rounds, at 10 cycles apiece. TCRdb re-called the multiplex PCR reads with MiXCR, one entry per CDR3 protein. In the table there are about 74,000 distinct CDR3 sequences, over 60% of which are singletons. This TCR was sampled from a man aged 35-49 years with primary liver carcinoma and hepatitis B virus infection. Sequencing was done on a sample of liver tumor tissue from sampling region 4. Subset noted: tumor region T4, right-lateral pole. This sequence joins TRBV30 and TRBJ2-3; TRBD2 is a possible D gene (6 bases). For the CDR3, the DNA is TGTACCTGGAGTCGGAGGGTCACAGATACGCAGTATTTT. Protein sequence: CTWSRRVTDTQYF.